This T cell receptor beta chain was retrieved from a study of blood T cells in healthy people across ages. A sample-barcoded 5' primer and a J-beta primer mix were used in a second PCR of roughly 6 to 11 cycles. In TCRdb, the 5' RACE reads were re-called with MiXCR into one record per CDR3 protein. The sample lists 650,000 to 1,000,000 distinct CDR3 sequences; roughly 34% were seen once. Germline V gene sequence: CDR1 SGHRS, CDR2 YFSETQ. The ends were cut back, 4 bases at V and 3 bases at J, with 13 bases in the middle. The CDR3 has 14 residues. The V call is TRBV5-1, the J call TRBJ1-2; D might be TRBD1 (5 bases). The sequence derives from a man aged 18 to 30 in good health. The sequenced sample was blood. The CDR3 DNA is TGCGCCAGCAGCCCCGCCGGGACCTACTATGGCTACACCTTC. This translates into CASSPAGTYYGYTF.